Following are 20 T cell receptor beta chains from one sample sequenced in a study of cytomegalovirus exposure and HLA in healthy donors. Primers included in the PCR were 60 Vbeta and 13 Jbeta primers. The table came from immunoSEQ multiplex PCR; TCRdb's copy has only in-frame clones and leaves some out. The top ten hold around 1% of the sample, which has about 230,000 clones, approximately 90% seen once. The specimen sequenced was PBMCs. These receptor sequences come from a woman between 18 and 30 years old in good health and CMV-seronegative.

The V and J genes are TRBV4-2 and TRBJ2-2, with 12 bases fitting TRBD2. The CDR3 consists of 16 residues. V lost 1 base and J lost 7; bases outside the gene matches: 4. Germline V CDR1 and CDR2: LGHNA, YNFKEQ. The CDR3 spells CASSQGLAGDDGELFF. The CDR3 region has the DNA TGTGCCAGCAGCCAAGGACTAGCGGGGGACGACGGGGAGCTGTTTTTT.

This clone was recorded only once. This chain connects TRBV4-3 to TRBJ2-7; possibly TRBD2 for D (5 bases). Germline CDR1 is LGHNA and CDR2 is YSLEER. The V end lost 0 bases, the J end lost 4 bases, and 16 bases lay between the germline ends. The CDR3 is 16 residues long. The CDR3 DNA sequence: TGCGCCAGCAGCCAAGATACTTACGCGGGCACGTACGAGCAGTACTTC. Amino acid sequence: CASSQDTYAGTYEQYF.

V and J are TRBV4-1 and TRBJ2-5; possibly TRBD1 for D (5 bases). The V gene lost 4 bases and the J gene lost 2 bases, with 14 bases spanning the gap. Germline assignment: CDR1 MGHRA and CDR2 YSYEKL. The CDR3 runs 15 residues. The CDR3 nucleotides are TGCGCCAGCAGCCCGAAGGGGTCAGGGCAAGAGACCCAGTACTTC. Its translation is CASSPKGSGQETQYF.

V gene TRBV11-3 combines with J gene TRBJ2-1; TRBD2 is a possible D gene (6 bases). V was trimmed by 5 bases and J by 10 bases, leaving 21 bases between them. This CDR3 spans 15 amino acids. Per the germline V gene, CDR1 is SGHNT and CDR2 is YENEEA. The CDR3 coding sequence is TGTGCCAGCAGCGCGGAAGACCCCCTAGCGACCGAGCAGTTCTTC. This sequence encodes CASSAEDPLATEQFF.

This chain connects TRBV28 to TRBJ2-2, with 7 bases that match TRBD2. Unmatched junction bases numbered 4, after V lost 6 bases and J lost 0 bases. Germline CDR1 reads MDHEN; CDR2 reads SYDVKM. This CDR3 has 15 amino acids. The DNA for the CDR3 is TGTGCCAGCAGGGGGGGGACCGCGAACACCGGGGAGCTGTTTTTT. Translation: CASRGGTANTGELFF.

This clone was counted only a few times. This sequence joins TRBV5-1 and TRBJ2-1; 8 bases are shared with TRBD2. Germline trimming cut 0 bases from V and 3 bases from J; bases unmatched to any gene: 2. Looked up from germline, CDR1 is SGHRS and CDR2 is YFSETQ. The CDR3 loop spans 15 amino acids. The DNA of the CDR3 is TGCGCCAGCAGCTTGGAAGGGACTAGCTACAATGAGCAGTTCTTC. It codes for CASSLEGTSYNEQFF.

This chain uses TRBV7-9 with TRBJ2-3, with D tentatively TRBD1 (5 bases). Trimming stripped 1 base from V and 5 bases from J, with 19 bases between. The CDR3 extends over 17 amino acids. The germline V gene encodes CDR1 SEHNR and CDR2 FQNEAQ (reference sequence). The CDR3 spells CASSLVRVMQGRDTQYF. In DNA form, the CDR3 reads TGTGCCAGCAGCTTAGTAAGAGTAATGCAGGGTCGAGATACGCAGTATTTT.

This chain uses TRBV9 with TRBJ2-1; D is unclear. The CDR3 sequence is 16 residues long. The ends were cut back, 4 bases at V and 2 bases at J, with 16 bases in the middle. Per the germline V gene, CDR1 is SGDLS and CDR2 is YYNGEE. The CDR3 region is CASSSPLAEPYNEQFF. CDR3 nucleotides: TGTGCCAGCAGCTCCCCGCTGGCGGAGCCCTACAATGAGCAGTTCTTC.

The V gene is TRBV5-1, the J gene TRBJ2-5, with 8 positions matching TRBD1. V lost 4 bases, J lost 3 bases, and 8 bases stayed unmatched. The CDR3 is 15 amino acids. Germline assignment: CDR1 SGHRS and CDR2 YFSETQ. CDR3 in amino acids: CASSPPGQEEETQYF. CDR3 DNA sequence: TGCGCCAGCAGCCCACCGGGACAGGAGGAAGAGACCCAGTACTTC.

This chain links TRBV5-1 with TRBJ1-2, with 8 bases identical to TRBD1. In germline, CDR1 is SGHRS, CDR2 YFSETQ. J lost 4 bases, V lost 0 bases, and 5 bases had no gene match. CDR3 length equals 15 residues. CDR3 protein: CASSLGQGNLYGYTF. Written as DNA, the CDR3 is TGCGCCAGCAGCTTGGGACAGGGGAATCTCTATGGCTACACCTTC.

The chain couples TRBV9 to TRBJ2-3, with 10 bases matching TRBD2. Germline V lookup: CDR1 SGDLS, CDR2 YYNGEE. Losses at the gene ends were 7 bases for V and 6 bases for J; bases not matched to a gene: 14. The CDR3 is made up of 16 amino acids. The DNA for the CDR3 is TGTGCCAGCTCAAAGAGCGCTAGCGGGGGAAGGGATACGCAGTATTTT. Translating gives CASSKSASGGRDTQYF.

This rearrangement joins TRBV30 to TRBJ1-2; D remains unclear. CDR1 is GTSNPN and CDR2 is SVGIG in the germline V gene (reference sequence). The V gene lost 3 bases and the J gene lost 4 bases, with 18 bases spanning the gap. The CDR3 loop spans 15 amino acids. Here the CDR3 DNA reads TGTGCCTGGAGGCCACCCCTAGCCCGGGGCTATGGCTACACCTTC. Its translation: CAWRPPLARGYGYTF.

J is TRBJ2-7 and V is TRBV5-1; D not resolved. V was cut by 3 bases and J by 6 bases, with 10 bases left in between. CDR1 is SGHRS and CDR2 is YFSETQ in the germline V gene. The CDR3 consists of 12 residues. CDR3 sequence (DNA): TGCGCCAGCAGCTCCGTCTCGTTCGAGCAGTACTTC. This sequence encodes CASSSVSFEQYF.

This clone occurred once. The rearrangement joins TRBV5-4 to TRBJ1-1, with 8 nucleotides matching TRBD1. The CDR3 spans 15 residues. Per germline, CDR1 SGHNT and CDR2 YYREEE (reference sequence). V lost 5 bases to trimming and J lost 5 bases; unmatched junction nucleotides: 11. CDR3 amino acids: CASSYDRGELTEAFF. The CDR3 bases are TGTGCCAGCAGTTACGACAGGGGCGAACTGACTGAAGCTTTCTTT.

The genes are TRBV29-1 and TRBJ2-7, with 7 bases fitting TRBD2. Germline V gene sequence: CDR1 SQVTM, CDR2 ANQGSEA. The V gene end was trimmed by 7 bases and the J gene end by 6 bases; junction bases not matched to a gene: 12. The CDR3 contains 13 residues. The CDR3 spells CSAGSRPGGEQYF. The DNA of the CDR3 is TGCAGCGCCGGCTCGAGACCGGGGGGCGAGCAGTACTTC.

This chain links TRBV19 with TRBJ2-3, with 8 positions matching TRBD2. The V and J ends lost 3 bases and 1 base, in that order; junction bases with no gene match: 12. Germline CDR1 reads LNHDA; CDR2 reads SQIVND (reference sequence). The CDR3 extends over 18 amino acids. The CDR3 reads CASSMSGGGFSGTDTQYF. The DNA of the CDR3 is TGTGCCAGTAGTATGAGCGGGGGAGGCTTTTCAGGCACAGATACGCAGTATTTT.

The rearrangement uses TRBV5-8 and TRBJ1-6, with 11 bases lining up with TRBD1. CDR1 SGHTS and CDR2 YDEGEE come from the germline V gene. The trim removed 3 bases at V and 0 bases at J, leaving 5 bases unmatched. The CDR3 runs to 18 residues. The CDR3 DNA reads as TGTGCCAGCAGCTACGGACAGGGGGCCTACTCCTATAATTCACCCCTCCACTTT. Translated: CASSYGQGAYSYNSPLHF.

The chain carries TRBV27 and TRBJ1-6; 8 nucleotides agree with TRBD1. Trimming cost V 5 bases and J 7 bases; bases outside gene matches: 7. Germline CDR1 MNHEY, CDR2 SMNVEV (reference sequence). CDR3 length equals 15 residues. The CDR3 region is CASSPLTGGNSPLHF. The CDR3 nucleotides read TGTGCCAGCAGTCCCTTAACAGGGGGAAATTCACCCCTCCACTTT.

The chain has TRBV29-1 and TRBJ2-1, with TRBD2 matching 14 bases. CDR3 length: 15 residues. V gave up 6 bases and J gave up 8 bases; unmatched junction bases: 9. Germline V gene data show CDR1 as SQVTM and CDR2 as ANQGSEA. CDR3 bases: TGCAGCGTGACTGGGACTAGCGGGAGTGTAGATGAGCAGTTCTTC. It encodes CSVTGTSGSVDEQFF.

The V and J genes are TRBV2 and TRBJ1-1; D gene uncertain. V was trimmed by 4 bases and J by 4 bases, leaving 10 bases between them. The CDR3 loop spans 13 amino acids. The germline CDR1 and CDR2 sequences are SNHLY and FYNNEI. CDR3 sequence: CASSVGSTTEAFF. The DNA for the CDR3 is TGTGCCAGCAGTGTTGGTAGTACCACTGAAGCTTTCTTT.